This TCR beta chain was sequenced for a study of CD8+CD57+ T cells in acquired aplastic anemia. Study at large: Each DNA sample taken from sorted CD4+ and CD8+ cells came to 3.2 ug on average. Study observations and caveats: The study identified roughly 29 CD8+ CDR3 sequences shared by patients and controls.

Trimming stripped 7 bases from V and 5 bases from J, with 14 bases between. CDR1 is SQVTM, CDR2 ANQGSEA, per germline. The CDR3 is made up of 12 amino acids. According to the study, genomic DNA was the template for TCR beta VDJ and CDR3 profiling. TCRdb itself ran the reads through MiXCR, one entry per CDR3 protein. The data show about 220,000 distinct CDR3 sequences, with 34% seen just once and roughly 1.1% held by the top ten. This clonotype has at least ten counts. Its specificity is unknown. The TCR sequence derives from a human donor in good health, serving as a control. The chain has TRBV29-1 and TRBJ2-5; D not resolved. Sequencing was carried out using sorted CD4+, CD8+, or CD8+CD57+ T cells (not recorded which) from PBMCs. CDR3 sequence reads: CSGNLGYETQYF. CDR3 in DNA: TGCAGCGGTAACTTGGGATATGAGACCCAGTACTTC.